The clone carrying this TCR beta chain was seen repeatedly, ten times or more. Its target is unknown. Each diagnosis was grounded in clinical symptoms, serum thyroxine and TRAb, thyroid ultrasound, and orbital computed tomography. The sample originates from a study of T cells in Graves' hyperthyroidism and ophthalmopathy. Overall study findings and caveats: Ophthalmopathy prediction by the model preceded onset by a median approximately 5.9 months. A model of 13 V-J pairs discriminated ophthalmopathy from stable hyperthyroidism.

Amplification yielded TCR beta CDR3 regions, with RNA transcripts as the source. RT-PCR in the first round (using the HTBI primer set) targeted the TCR CDR3. From the multiplex PCR reads, TCRdb called clonotypes with MiXCR, one entry per CDR3 protein. Found here are roughly 500,000 distinct CDR3 sequences, 22% of them singletons; the top ten hold roughly 49%. The sample was blood. The source is a woman in her seventies with Graves' ophthalmopathy.

The CDR3, as DNA: TGTGCCAGCAGCCGCGAGCGGGGATTAAGCACAGATACGCAGTATTTT. This sequence encodes CASSRERGLSTDTQYF. This sequence joins TRBV11-2 and TRBJ2-3; TRBD2 agrees at 7 bases. Germline V gene lookup returns CDR1 SGHAT and CDR2 FQNNGV. After removal of 5 bases from V and 0 bases from J, the junction contained 8 bases not matched to a gene. This CDR3 contains 16 residues.